The 21 T cell receptor beta chains in this list originate from one sample, sequenced in a study of early T cells in non-severe SARS-CoV-2 infection. TCRdb re-analysed the 5' RACE reads in MiXCR, keeping a single row per CDR3 protein. The sample yields roughly 61,000 distinct CDR3 sequences, 8% to 10% seen once. The sample taken for sequencing was whole blood. The receptor set was obtained from an adult who was a healthcare worker with PCR-confirmed SARS-CoV-2 infection or an uninfected control (not recorded which).

The chain combines TRBV27 with TRBJ1-1; D remains unclear. This CDR3 is built from 13 residues. V lost 1 base to trimming and J lost 8 bases, with 11 bases between them. CDR1 is MNHEY, CDR2 SMNVEV, per germline (reference sequence). Here the CDR3 DNA reads TGTGCCAGCAGTTTATTTCGTGAGGGAGAAGCTTTCTTT. Translation: CASSLFREGEAFF.

The rearrangement joins TRBV12-3 or TRBV12-4 to TRBJ1-3; D gene ambiguous. This CDR3 region has 14 residues. V lost 6 bases to trimming and J lost 0 bases, with 9 bases between them. The CDR3 here is CASRDDGSGNTIYF. CDR3 DNA sequence: TGTGCCAGCAGGGACGACGGCTCTGGAAACACCATATATTTT.

This clonotype showed up many times. The rearrangement joins TRBV6-2 or TRBV6-3 to TRBJ2-1; perhaps TRBD2 as D (5 bases). V was trimmed by 4 bases and J by 8 bases, leaving 6 bases between them. Per the germline V gene, CDR1 is MNHEY and CDR2 is SVGEGT. This CDR3 is built from 11 residues. CDR3 DNA sequence: TGTGCCAGCAGTTCAGCGGATGAGCAGTTCTTC. Translation: CASSSADEQFF.

The sample holds many counts of this clonotype. The CDR3, as DNA: TGTGCCAGCAGTCCGCATGGGACAGAGAATCAGCCCCAGCATTTT. Encoded protein: CASSPHGTENQPQHF. The V gene is TRBV12-3 or TRBV12-4, the J gene TRBJ1-5; 7 nucleotides line up with TRBD1. Unmatched junction bases numbered 8, after V lost 5 bases and J lost 4 bases. This CDR3 is built from 15 residues.

This clonotype has at least ten counts. J is TRBJ2-1 and V is TRBV11-3, with a tentative D call TRBD1 (6 bases). V gave up 5 bases and J gave up 10 bases, with 12 bases separating them. The CDR3 sequence is 12 residues long. Germline V gene lookup returns CDR1 SGHNT and CDR2 YENEEA. In DNA form, the CDR3 reads TGTGCCAGCAGCGTGACAGGATACGAGCAGTTCTTC. This sequence encodes CASSVTGYEQFF.

This chain connects TRBV29-1 to TRBJ1-1; D is undetermined. The CDR3 runs to 13 residues. The V end lost 0 bases, the J end lost 8 bases, and 13 bases lay between the germline ends. Germline V gene sequence: CDR1 SQVTM, CDR2 ANQGSEA. CDR3 region: CSVEDDPSGEAFF. CDR3 nucleotides: TGCAGCGTTGAAGATGACCCATCGGGGGAAGCTTTCTTT.

This chain uses TRBV12-3 or TRBV12-4 with TRBJ2-3, with D hard to call. Trimming left V 7 bases short and J 6 bases short, with 17 bases between. The CDR3 is made up of 14 amino acids. The DNA for the CDR3 is TGTGCCAGCAACCCCCTCCTTAGTATCGATACGCAGTATTTT. Protein sequence: CASNPLLSIDTQYF.

This clonotype showed up many times. V is TRBV29-1 and J is TRBJ2-2, with D uncertain. The CDR3 has 11 amino acids. Germline CDR1 and CDR2: SQVTM and ANQGSEA. Between the trimmed V and J ends, which lost 2 bases and 7 bases, there was a span of 5 bases. CDR3 region: CSVERNGELFF. The CDR3 nucleotides read TGCAGCGTTGAAAGGAACGGGGAGCTGTTTTTT.

The sample holds many counts of this clonotype. V usage is TRBV5-1 and J usage is TRBJ2-3; D is unclear. The germline V gene has CDR1 SGHRS and CDR2 YFSETQ. Trimming removed 0 bases from V and 3 bases from J, with 2 bases in between. The length of the CDR3 is 12 residues. As DNA, the CDR3 is TGCGCCAGCAGCTTGGATACAGATACGCAGTATTTT. It yields the protein CASSLDTDTQYF. Based on the CDR3 plus reference TRBV5-1 and TRBJ2-3, the full variable domain is KAGVTQTPRYLIKTRGQQVTLSCSPISGHRSVSWYQQTPGQGLQFLFEYFSETQRNKGNFPGRFSGRQFSNSRSEMNVSTLELGDSALYLCASSLDTDTQYFGPGTRLTVL.

This chain uses TRBV7-9 with TRBJ2-1; D gene ambiguous. The CDR3 has 12 residues. The V gene's germline CDR1 is SEHNR and CDR2 FQNEAQ (reference sequence). V gave up 5 bases and J gave up 6 bases, with 8 bases separating them. The CDR3, as DNA: TGTGCCAGCAGCCCCCCCCGCAATGAGCAGTTCTTC. This sequence encodes CASSPPRNEQFF.

The chain recombines TRBV7-2 with TRBJ2-3; D is possibly TRBD1 or TRBD2 (5 bases each). The CDR3 sequence is 16 residues long. The germline CDR1 and CDR2 sequences are SGHTA and FQGNSA. Trimming took off 1 base at V and 1 base at J, with 12 bases between the two ends. In nucleotides, the CDR3 is TGTGCCAGCAGCTTAGTGGGGACGGGCGGCACAGATACGCAGTATTTT. It encodes CASSLVGTGGTDTQYF.

This chain connects TRBV12-3 or TRBV12-4 to TRBJ1-1; D is uncertain. The germline V and J ends were trimmed by 4 bases and 1 base, with 7 bases remaining between them. The length of the CDR3 is 13 residues. CDR3 loop: CASSSKSNTEAFF. The CDR3 DNA follows: TGTGCCAGCAGTTCTAAATCGAACACTGAAGCTTTCTTT.

This clonotype was recorded a few times. The CDR3 here is CASGLAGVTDTQYF. As DNA, the CDR3 is TGTGCCAGCGGACTAGCGGGGGTCACAGATACGCAGTATTTT. The chain couples TRBV2 to TRBJ2-3; 13 nucleotides match TRBD2. The CDR3 has 14 residues. The J segment lost 2 bases and the V segment lost 8 bases, leaving 1 base of the junction unmatched. Per germline, CDR1 SNHLY and CDR2 FYNNEI.

This clonotype came up many times. This chain links TRBV14 with TRBJ1-2; D unclear. The germline CDR1 and CDR2 sequences are SGHDN and FVKESK. Trimming cost V 0 bases and J 8 bases, with 10 bases left between them. This CDR3 has 13 residues. CDR3 DNA: TGTGCCAGCAGCCAAGACGCCGCCAGGGGCTACACCTTC. Amino acids: CASSQDAARGYTF.

This clonotype was recorded many times. Written as DNA, the CDR3 is TGTGCCAGCAGCTTGGGGACAGGGATAAGCGTCGATGAGCAGTTCTTC. Translation: CASSLGTGISVDEQFF. V is TRBV5-8 and J is TRBJ2-1; 8 nucleotides line up with TRBD1. This CDR3 is built from 16 residues. The germline gives CDR1 SGHTS, CDR2 YDEGEE. V lost 0 bases to trimming and J lost 8 bases; unmatched junction nucleotides: 10.

This rearrangement joins TRBV18 to TRBJ2-7; 8 nucleotides match TRBD2. V shed 3 bases, J shed 5 bases, and the junction held 6 bases outside the gene matches. Germline V lookup: CDR1 KGHSH, CDR2 LQKENI. CDR3 length: 14 residues. The CDR3 DNA follows: TGTGCCAGCTCACCGGGACTAGTCGATCACGAGCAGTACTTC. It encodes CASSPGLVDHEQYF.

V is TRBV6-2 or TRBV6-3 and J is TRBJ1-5; D might be TRBD1 (5 bases). CDR1 is MNHEY, CDR2 SVGEGT, per germline. Deletions cut 5 bases from V and 4 bases from J, with 12 bases between. This CDR3 spans 14 amino acids. Here the CDR3 DNA reads TGTGCCAGCAGTCCCCTAGGGGATAATCAGCCCCAGCATTTT. The encoded protein is CASSPLGDNQPQHF.

This clonotype was seen many times. This chain uses TRBV7-2 with TRBJ2-5; no clear D gene. Trimming cost V 0 bases and J 4 bases, with 12 bases left between them. The CDR3 runs to 15 residues. Germline assignment: CDR1 SGHTA and CDR2 FQGNSA. CDR3: CASSLALRTTETQYF. In DNA form, the CDR3 reads TGTGCCAGCAGCTTAGCACTGCGAACTACAGAGACCCAGTACTTC.

The chain combines TRBV4-1 with TRBJ2-3; perhaps D is TRBD1 or TRBD2 (5 bases each). V lost 0 bases and J lost 4, with 14 bases in between. The CDR3 has 16 amino acids. Looked up from germline, CDR1 is MGHRA and CDR2 is YSYEKL. CDR3 loop: CASSQDPVGVADTQYF. The CDR3 nucleotides read TGCGCCAGCAGCCAAGATCCCGTGGGGGTTGCAGATACGCAGTATTTT.

This clonotype was seen just once. The J gene is TRBJ2-7, the V gene TRBV12-3 or TRBV12-4, with 8 bases identical to TRBD2. V lost 5 bases, J lost 3 bases, and 9 bases stayed unmatched. CDR3 length: 15 residues. The CDR3 bases are TGTGCCAGCAGTCCCACGGGACTAGGAAGCTACGAGCAGTACTTC. Protein sequence: CASSPTGLGSYEQYF.

This clonotype was picked up a small number of times. One end of the junction fails to match germline, which may point to a read error. This chain uses TRBV12-3 or TRBV12-4 with TRBJ2-4, with 8 bases lining up with TRBD1. The CDR3 is 12 residues long. The CDR3 loop reads CASSPGQGRTHF. The DNA of the CDR3 is TGTGCCAGCAGTCCTGGACAGGGACGGACTCACTTC.